These T cell receptor beta chains were read from a single sample in a study of T cell changes during pregnancy in multiple sclerosis. Assay used: immunoSEQ multiplex PCR; TCRdb lists only in-frame clones, some missing. The repertoire has 50,000 or so clones, about 91% of them found once; the top ten carry more than 0.9%. The source material was peripheral blood, sampled after pregnancy. The origin of the receptors is a female donor in good health, enrolled as a control in a pregnancy study. CDR3s include the opening cysteine and the closing phenylalanine or tryptophan. D genes are given only for firm matches. Rows give clone size only sometimes, using once, few, many, or a class for an expanded clone.

v_call	j_call	clone_size	d_call	cdr3_nt	cdr3_aa
TRBV30	TRBJ2-7	NA	NA	TGTGCCTGGAGTGTAATGGGCCACGAGCAGTACTTC	CAWSVMGHEQYF
TRBV5-4	TRBJ2-5	NA	TRBD2	TGTGCCAGCAGGCTGGACGGGACTAGCATCGGGACCCAGTACTTC	CASRLDGTSIGTQYF
TRBV19	TRBJ1-1	NA	NA	TGTGCCAGTAGTATTATCCGGGGACCAGCGGGTGTAAACACTGAAGCTTTCTTT	CASSIIRGPAGVNTEAFF
TRBV6-1	TRBJ1-3	NA	NA	TGTGCCAGTCTTCTTCCCGCTGGAAACACCATATATTTT	CASLLPAGNTIYF
TRBV29-1	TRBJ1-1	few	TRBD1	TGCAGCGTTGGACAGGGTTCTCTGAACACTGAAGCTTTCTTT	CSVGQGSLNTEAFF
TRBV5-5	TRBJ2-7	NA	NA	TGTGCCAGCAGCTTGGCTCTACAGACCTCCTACGAGCAGTACTTC	CASSLALQTSYEQYF
TRBV7-8	TRBJ1-3	NA	NA	TGTGCCAGCAGCCTAAACCCTGGCCGGGGCTCTGGAAACACCATATATTTT	CASSLNPGRGSGNTIYF
TRBV6-1	TRBJ1-2	NA	TRBD1	TGTGCCAGCAGTGAATTGGAGGGACAGGGAAACTATGGCTACACCTTC	CASSELEGQGNYGYTF
TRBV11-2	TRBJ2-2	NA	TRBD2	TGTGCCAGCAGCTTATCTATCAGCGGGGGATACACCGGGGAGCTGTTTTTT	CASSLSISGGYTGELFF
TRBV6-5	TRBJ1-1	NA	NA	TGTGCCAGCAGTTATTCGGTTGCGCCGGACACTGAAGCTTTCTTT	CASSYSVAPDTEAFF
TRBV4-1	TRBJ2-3	once	NA	TGCGCCAGCAGCCAAGGGACTTTCTGGGCAGATACGCAGTATTTT	CASSQGTFWADTQYF
TRBV10-3	TRBJ2-7	NA	TRBD1	TGTGCCATCAGTAATAGGGACAGGCTCTCCTACGAGCAGTACTTC	CAISNRDRLSYEQYF
TRBV28	TRBJ2-7	NA	NA	TGTGCCAGCAGGATTCAACAACTAGCTTCCGAGCAGTACTTC	CASRIQQLASEQYF
TRBV19	TRBJ1-2	NA	TRBD1	TGTGCCAGTAGTACCCGGACAGGGGTGAGTGGCTACACCTTC	CASSTRTGVSGYTF